The clone carrying this T cell receptor (beta chain) was recorded only once. Its antigen is unknown. The sample comes from a study of T cell responses to AZD1222 COVID-19 vaccine. The data were produced by immunoSEQ multiplex PCR, yet TCRdb's version contains in-frame clones alone and is incomplete. The table shows some 150,000 clones, with 75% to 95% occurring only once. Whole-study findings and limits: Two doses of AZD1222 preceded a rise in Spike-specific TCR breadth and depth. Per reports, nearly half of all spike-specific TCRs target regions that are unmutated in variants. White British donors predominated, females outnumbered males, and clonal diversity was possibly underestimated. The span of vaccine-associated CD4 TCRs extended across spike, with dominance at 160-218 and 743-854.

CDR3 length: 18 residues. The V end lost 3 bases, the J end lost 0 bases, and 17 bases lay between the germline ends. The V gene's germline CDR1 is KGHDR and CDR2 SFDVKD. The chain links TRBV24-1 to TRBJ2-1; D is undetermined. The specimen was peripheral blood, collected on day 0 of AZD1222 vaccination. The receptor comes from an adult in good health. This CDR3 reads CATSDPNYSSSSYNEQFF. The CDR3 coding sequence is TGTGCCACCAGTGATCCGAACTATTCTTCAAGCTCCTACAATGAGCAGTTCTTC.